Listed below are T cell receptor beta chains from one sample, sequenced in a study of Ad26.COV2.S vaccination and SARS-CoV-2 variants. The data were produced by immunoSEQ multiplex PCR, yet TCRdb's version contains in-frame clones alone and is incomplete. The data contain nearly 95,000 clones, 82% of them singletons. The source was peripheral blood, collected after recovery from COVID-19. The receptors come from a human donor who had recovered from COVID-19. Each CDR3 is given with its conserved first and last residue. The D gene is left open where the match is weak. Not all rows give a size; the values are once, few, many and, for expanded clones, a class.

v_call	j_call	d_call	clone_size	cdr3_aa	cdr3_nt
TRBV11-3	TRBJ1-6	TRBD1	NA	CASSSGQDASPLHF	TGTGCCAGCAGCTCCGGACAGGATGCTTCACCCCTCCACTTT
TRBV3-1/TRBV3-2	TRBJ2-5	TRBD2	once	CASSQAGGMGETQYF	TGTGCCAGCAGCCAGGCGGGAGGCATGGGGGAGACCCAGTACTTC
TRBV7-2	TRBJ2-7	NA	NA	CASSLRNQRLSYEQYF	TGTGCCAGCAGCTTACGCAACCAGCGGTTATCCTACGAGCAGTACTTC
TRBV9	TRBJ1-2	NA	NA	CASSVVSNYGYTF	TGTGCCAGCAGCGTAGTGTCTAACTATGGCTACACCTTC
TRBV6-5	TRBJ2-2	NA	NA	CASRTLHTGELFF	TGTGCCAGCAGGACACTTCACACCGGGGAGCTGTTTTTT
TRBV3-1/TRBV3-2	TRBJ1-1	NA	NA	CASSRGNTEAFF	TGTGCCAGCAGCCGGGGGAACACTGAAGCTTTCTTT
TRBV3-1/TRBV3-2	TRBJ1-2	NA	NA	CASSQVRLGFYFGYTF	TGTGCCAGCAGCCAAGTTCGACTGGGGTTCTATTTTGGCTACACCTTC
TRBV3-1/TRBV3-2	TRBJ1-4	NA	once	CASSQDIGASEKLFF	TGTGCCAGCAGCCAAGATATCGGGGCCAGTGAAAAACTGTTTTTT
TRBV3-1/TRBV3-2	TRBJ1-2	NA	few	CASSQNILTGRMENGYTF	TGTGCCAGCAGCCAGAATATTCTCACAGGGAGGATGGAGAATGGCTACACCTTC
TRBV11-3	TRBJ1-3	NA	NA	CASSLDHGNTIYF	TGTGCCAGCAGCTTAGATCACGGAAACACCATATATTTT
TRBV6-5	TRBJ1-6	TRBD1	NA	CASRKWTGGNSPLHF	TGTGCCAGCAGAAAGTGGACAGGGGGGAATTCACCCCTCCACTTT
TRBV19	TRBJ1-4	NA	NA	CASSIAGRTTNEKLFF	TGTGCCAGTAGTATAGCAGGCAGAACAACTAATGAAAAACTGTTTTTT
TRBV13	TRBJ2-7	TRBD1	NA	CASSLPGQAPYEQYF	TGTGCCAGCAGCCTGCCGGGACAGGCGCCGTACGAGCAGTACTTC
TRBV19	TRBJ1-2	TRBD1	NA	CASSFLGQGTGYTF	TGTGCCAGTAGTTTCCTAGGACAGGGCACTGGCTACACCTTC
TRBV27	TRBJ1-6	NA	NA	CASSLQGNSPLHF	TGTGCCAGCAGTTTACAGGGGAATTCACCCCTCCACTTT
TRBV7-9	TRBJ2-7	NA	NA	CASSLSYEQYF	TGCGCCAGCAGCTTATCCTACGAGCAGTACTTC
TRBV2	TRBJ1-2	NA	NA	CASSEQTNYGYTF	TGTGCCAGCAGTGAACAGACGAACTATGGCTACACCTTC
TRBV6-2/TRBV6-3	TRBJ2-1	NA	few	CASSPLGGSWAYNHEQFF	TGTGCCAGCAGCCCCCTAGGTGGGAGCTGGGCCTATAATCATGAGCAGTTCTTC
TRBV27	TRBJ1-5	NA	few	CASSGSTGRNQPQHF	TGTGCCAGCAGTGGCTCGACAGGAAGGAATCAGCCCCAGCATTTT
TRBV5-8	TRBJ2-2	NA	NA	CAWADTGELFF	TGTGCCTGGGCGGACACCGGGGAGCTGTTTTTT
TRBV24-1	TRBJ2-5	NA	NA	CATSDSGPGAIETQYF	TGTGCCACCAGTGATTCAGGACCGGGAGCAATCGAGACCCAGTACTTC
TRBV20-1	TRBJ2-1	TRBD2	NA	CSASFIAGGSYNEQFF	TGCAGTGCTAGTTTCATAGCGGGTGGCTCCTACAATGAGCAGTTCTTC
TRBV21-1	TRBJ1-5	NA	NA	CASIPLEPQHF	TGTGCCAGCATCCCTTTGGAACCCCAGCATTTT
TRBV11-2	TRBJ2-3	NA	NA	CASSSQFPGSDTQYF	TGTGCCAGCAGCTCCCAATTCCCGGGATCAGATACGCAGTATTTT
TRBV2	TRBJ1-4	NA	NA	CASSEFRAGYEKLFF	TGTGCCAGCAGTGAATTTAGGGCGGGATATGAAAAACTGTTTTTT
TRBV6-5	TRBJ2-7	TRBD2	few	CASSYSNAGAYEQYF	TGTGCCAGCAGTTACTCGAATGCGGGGGCCTACGAGCAGTACTTC
TRBV2	TRBJ2-2	TRBD2	few	CARQLAGAGELFF	TGTGCCAGGCAACTAGCGGGAGCCGGGGAGCTGTTTTTT
TRBV28	TRBJ2-2	NA	NA	CASSYYAKRGELFF	TGTGCCAGCAGTTACTACGCCAAAAGGGGGGAGCTGTTTTTT
TRBV18	TRBJ2-6	TRBD2	NA	CASSKTQAGVLSGANVLTF	TGTGCCAGCTCAAAAACCCAAGCGGGAGTTCTCTCTGGGGCCAACGTCCTGACTTTC
TRBV15	TRBJ2-2	TRBD2	NA	CATTGRGGELFF	TGTGCCACCACCGGGAGGGGGGGGGAGCTGTTTTTT
TRBV19	TRBJ2-7	NA	NA	CASSMGQGPYEQYF	TGTGCCAGTAGTATGGGCCAGGGGCCCTACGAGCAGTACTTC
TRBV4-2	TRBJ2-7	TRBD1	NA	CASSHNPGQDPYEQYF	TGTGCCAGCAGCCACAACCCGGGACAGGATCCCTACGAGCAGTACTTC
TRBV5-4	TRBJ2-2	NA	once	CASSLAILGTGELFF	TGTGCCAGCAGCTTGGCTATTTTGGGGACCGGGGAGCTGTTTTTT
TRBV4-1	TRBJ2-2	TRBD2	NA	CASSQEMTVGLAGGMNTGELFF	TGCGCCAGCAGCCAAGAAATGACAGTAGGGCTAGCGGGAGGGATGAACACCGGGGAGCTGTTTTTT
TRBV7-2	TRBJ2-1	TRBD2	NA	CASSSGLARSNEQFF	TGTGCCAGCAGCTCAGGACTAGCGAGGTCCAATGAGCAGTTCTTC
TRBV7-9	TRBJ1-1	NA	NA	CASSLAVGGRTEAFF	TGTGCCAGCAGCTTAGCGGTCGGAGGCAGGACTGAAGCTTTCTTT
TRBV7-2	TRBJ2-1	NA	NA	CASSFIASGEQFF	TGTGCCAGCAGCTTCATAGCTTCTGGTGAGCAGTTCTTC
TRBV28	TRBJ2-3	TRBD1	NA	CASSSPGTGEDTQYF	TGTGCCAGCAGTTCTCCCGGGACAGGGGAAGATACGCAGTATTTT
TRBV11-1	TRBJ2-7	TRBD2	NA	CASSSPRERGDYEQYF	TGTGCCAGCAGCTCACCCCGCGAGCGGGGGGACTACGAGCAGTACTTC
TRBV19	TRBJ2-7	TRBD2	NA	CASSLRLAGANEQYF	TGTGCCAGTAGTCTTAGACTAGCGGGAGCAAATGAGCAGTACTTC
TRBV19	TRBJ2-7	NA	NA	CASSWKLQGSYEQYF	TGTGCCAGTAGCTGGAAACTACAGGGATCCTACGAGCAGTACTTC
TRBV5-4	TRBJ2-2	NA	few	CASSLGAGPGTGELFF	TGTGCCAGCAGCTTGGGCGCGGGGCCGGGAACCGGGGAGCTGTTTTTT
TRBV7-9	TRBJ2-5	TRBD2	few	CASSSQVTGGETQYF	TGTGCCAGCAGCTCACAAGTGACGGGGGGAGAGACCCAGTACTTC
TRBV19	TRBJ1-5	NA	NA	CASTPVGNHQPQHF	TGTGCCAGTACCCCGGTCGGGAATCATCAGCCCCAGCATTTT
TRBV7-2	TRBJ1-4	TRBD1	NA	CASSLRSTGVVEKLFF	TGTGCCAGCAGCCTTAGGTCGACAGGGGTCGTAGAAAAACTGTTTTTT
TRBV7-3	TRBJ2-2	NA	NA	CASSLYQGTGELFF	TGTGCCAGCAGCTTATACCAGGGGACCGGGGAGCTGTTTTTT
TRBV7-9	TRBJ2-1	NA	NA	CASSLRNEQFF	TGTGCCAGCAGCTTACGTAATGAGCAGTTCTTC
TRBV5-1	TRBJ2-7	NA	NA	CASSLTSLSEQYF	TGCGCCAGCAGCTTAACTAGTCTAAGCGAGCAGTACTTC
TRBV19	TRBJ2-7	NA	NA	CASGQSPIYEQYF	TGTGCCAGCGGACAGAGCCCGATTTACGAGCAGTACTTC
TRBV7-9	TRBJ1-1	NA	few	CASSLDFGRNTEAFF	TGTGCCAGCAGCTTAGACTTTGGGCGGAACACTGAAGCTTTCTTT
TRBV5-6	TRBJ2-1	NA	NA	CASSSLNEQFF	TGTGCCAGCAGCTCCCTCAATGAGCAGTTCTTC